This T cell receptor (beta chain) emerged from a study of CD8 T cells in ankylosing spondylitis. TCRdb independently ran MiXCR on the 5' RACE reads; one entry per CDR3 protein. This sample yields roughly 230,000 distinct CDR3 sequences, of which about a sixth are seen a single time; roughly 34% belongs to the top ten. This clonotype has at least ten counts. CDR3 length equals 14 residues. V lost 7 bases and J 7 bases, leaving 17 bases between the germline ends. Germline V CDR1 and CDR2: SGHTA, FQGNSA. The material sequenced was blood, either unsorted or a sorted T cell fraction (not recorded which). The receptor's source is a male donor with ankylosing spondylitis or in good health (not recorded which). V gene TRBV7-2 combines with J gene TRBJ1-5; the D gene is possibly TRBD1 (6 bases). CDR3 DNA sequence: TGTGCCAGCACCCAGGGGACACGGGGGCAGCCCCAGCATTTT. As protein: CASTQGTRGQPQHF.